The clone carrying this T cell receptor beta chain has ten or more counts. Its antigen is as yet unknown. A read error may produce the germline difference seen at one junction end. As diagnostic evidence, clinical symptoms, serum thyroxine, TRAb, thyroid ultrasound and orbital computed tomography were relied upon. The source of the PBMCs was roughly 10 ml of fresh peripheral blood. Researchers took RNA transcripts and amplified TCR beta CDR3 regions from them. First-round RT-PCR relied on HTBI primers, and a second-round multiplex PCR came next. TCRdb reprocessed the multiplex PCR reads with MiXCR, giving one entry per CDR3 protein. This sample yields 660,000 or so distinct CDR3 sequences, of which just over 40% are seen a single time; 2.5% to 3.5% belongs to the top ten. These data come from a study of Graves' ophthalmopathy and Graves' hyperthyroidism. Study-level findings and limits: Stable hyperthyroidism and ophthalmopathy were told apart by a 13-signature model, which achieved 85% to 90% sensitivity and just over 80% specificity. Blood contained most expanded thyroid clonotypes exceeding 0.001 frequency.

CDR1 and CDR2 (germline): ENHRY, SYGVKD. CDR3 length: 14 amino acids. The sequence was obtained from an adult man with Graves' ophthalmopathy. The rearrangement uses TRBV10-3 and TRBJ1-3; tentatively, D is TRBD1 (5 bases). Sequenced input: peripheral blood. CDR3 sequence: CASSPGTSGNTIYF. The DNA for the CDR3 is TGTGCCAGCAGTCCCGGGACGTCCGGAAACACCATATATTTT.